The clone carrying this T cell receptor (beta chain) was observed a few times. The method was immunoSEQ multiplex PCR; TCRdb's version includes in-frame clones alone and lacks a portion of them. The repertoire holds about 1,800 clones, with 24% as singletons. CDR3 length: 19 amino acids. V was clipped by 3 bases and J by 0 bases, with 18 bases between them. CDR1 is MNHGY, CDR2 SAAAGT, per germline. This sample was taken from a study of T cells in localized non-small cell lung cancer. This specimen consisted of normal lung tissue next to the tumor, obtained before any cancer treatment. The TCR originated in a male donor older than 55 with stage II squamous cell lung carcinoma. The chain couples TRBV6-8 to TRBJ2-6; maybe TRBD2 (7 bases). CDR3 DNA: TGTGCCAGCAGTTATCCGCGGGGGCGCTCCTCCTCTGGGGCCAACGTCCTGACTTTC. It translates to CASSYPRGRSSSGANVLTF.